Below, 11 T cell receptor beta chains from the same sample are listed, as sequenced in a study of Ad26.COV2.S vaccination and SARS-CoV-2 variants. Measured with immunoSEQ multiplex PCR; TCRdb has only the in-frame clones, and not every one. Among approximately 140,000 clones listed, roughly 89% were seen once. The input for sequencing was peripheral blood, taken after recovery from COVID-19. These receptor sequences come from a human donor who had recovered from COVID-19.

The J gene is TRBJ1-5, the V gene TRBV7-2; 9 nucleotides align to TRBD1. This CDR3 has 15 residues. With 5 bases clipped from V and 9 bases from J, the junction kept 11 bases outside the gene matches. Germline CDR1 SGHTA, CDR2 FQGNSA. DNA for the CDR3: TGTGCCAGCAGCACCCACAGGGGGCGCGGCCGGCCCCAGCATTTT. Translation: CASSTHRGRGRPQHF. The whole variable domain, remainder taken from reference TRBV7-2 and TRBJ1-5, is GAGVSQSPSNKVTEKGKDVELRCDPISGHTALYWYRQSLGQGLEFLIYFQGNSAPDKSGLPSDRFSAERTGGSVSTLTIQRTQQEDSAVYLCASSTHRGRGRPQHFGDGTRLSIL.

The rearrangement joins TRBV19 to TRBJ2-7; D call uncertain. This CDR3 is 11 amino acids long. The V end was cut by 7 bases, the J end by 3 bases, with 7 bases between. Germline values: CDR1 LNHDA, CDR2 SQIVND (reference sequence). As DNA, the CDR3 is TGTGCCAGTAAGGGAAACTACGAGCAGTACTTC. This sequence encodes CASKGNYEQYF.

In its sample, this clone was seen once. CDR3 loop: CASSIVSSGVTSYNEQFF. The CDR3, as DNA: TGTGCCAGTAGTATAGTTTCGAGCGGGGTGACTTCCTACAATGAGCAGTTCTTC. This chain joins TRBV19 and TRBJ2-1; 7 nucleotides line up with TRBD2. The CDR3 contains 18 residues. Per germline, CDR1 LNHDA and CDR2 SQIVND (reference sequence). V was clipped by 1 base and J by 1 base; unmatched bases: 10.

The chain recombines TRBV2 with TRBJ1-2; possibly TRBD1 for D (6 bases). Trimming stripped 4 bases from V and 7 bases from J, with 19 bases between. The CDR3 length is 15 residues. Germline CDR1 SNHLY, CDR2 FYNNEI. The CDR3 region is CASSGGQSTPTGYTF. CDR3 sequence (DNA): TGTGCCAGCAGTGGTGGACAGTCGACCCCAACTGGCTACACCTTC.

The sample holds a few counts of this clone. The genes are TRBV28 and TRBJ2-7, with 12 bases fitting TRBD1. Germline V gene lookup returns CDR1 MDHEN and CDR2 SYDVKM. J lost 4 bases, V lost 6 bases, and 10 bases had no gene match. There are 16 residues in the CDR3. Written as DNA, the CDR3 is TGTGCCAGCAGGACACCTGGGACAGGGGGCAAGTACGAGCAGTACTTC. It encodes CASRTPGTGGKYEQYF.

This clone was detected once. This chain joins TRBV3-1 (or the pseudogene TRBV3-2) and TRBJ2-4; a possible D gene is TRBD1 (5 bases). The V end lost 1 base, the J end lost 5 bases, and 15 bases lay between the germline ends. CDR1 LGHDT and CDR2 YNNKEL come from the germline V gene (reference sequence). The CDR3 consists of 16 residues. CDR3 DNA sequence: TGTGCCAGCAGCCAAGCGTTGACAGTGGGCGAAAACATTCAGTACTTC. Protein product: CASSQALTVGENIQYF.

This clone was detected only a few times. The rearrangement uses TRBV5-4 and TRBJ1-2; D may be TRBD1 (6 bases). The V end was cut by 4 bases, the J end by 8 bases, with 15 bases between. There are 13 residues in the CDR3. CDR1 is SGHNT and CDR2 is YYREEE in the germline V gene (reference sequence). The CDR3 DNA reads as TGTGCCAGCAGCCCACAGGGAAGGGTCGGCTACACCTTC. It specifies CASSPQGRVGYTF.

This chain joins TRBV6-5 and TRBJ1-2, with unresolved D. The germline CDR1 and CDR2 sequences are MNHEY and SVGAGI. V lost 7 bases to trimming and J lost 2 bases, with 17 bases between them. There are 15 residues in the CDR3. In DNA form, the CDR3 reads TGTGCCAGCACCTTGGGGAGGGAGCGAAACTATGGCTACACCTTC. Amino acids: CASTLGRERNYGYTF.

V gene TRBV4-3 combines with J gene TRBJ1-5; D remains unclear. Germline-derived CDR1 and CDR2 are LGHNA and YSLEER. Trimming took off 0 bases at V and 0 bases at J, with 6 bases between the two ends. CDR3 length equals 15 residues. The CDR3 coding sequence is TGCGCCAGCAGCCAAGATAAATATAGCAATCAGCCCCAGCATTTT. Translation: CASSQDKYSNQPQHF.

This sequence joins TRBV19 and TRBJ2-1; TRBD1 matches 7 bases. The CDR3 sequence is 15 residues long. CDR1 is LNHDA, CDR2 SQIVND, per germline (reference sequence). Trimming at V came to 2 bases and at J to 2 bases, leaving 3 bases not matched to a gene. The CDR3 here is CASSITRGPYNEQFF. The CDR3 DNA sequence: TGTGCCAGTAGTATAACGAGGGGGCCCTACAATGAGCAGTTCTTC. Full variable domain (rest looked up from reference TRBV19 and TRBJ2-1): DGGITQSPKYLFRKEGQNVTLSCEQNLNHDAMYWYRQDPGQGLRLIYYSQIVNDFQKGDIAEGYSVSREKKESFPLTVTSAQKNPTAFYLCASSITRGPYNEQFFGPGTRLTVL.

The rearrangement uses TRBV2 and TRBJ1-5; no clear D gene. This CDR3 has 13 residues. V was clipped by 4 bases and J by 6 bases, with 10 bases between them. CDR1 and CDR2 (germline): SNHLY, FYNNEI. The CDR3 is CASSAAESQPQHF. CDR3 nucleotides: TGTGCCAGCAGTGCGGCAGAGAGTCAGCCCCAGCATTTT. Based on the CDR3 plus reference TRBV2 and TRBJ1-5, the full variable domain is EPEVTQTPSHQVTQMGQEVILRCVPISNHLYFYWYRQILGQKVEFLVSFYNNEISEKSEIFDDQFSVERPDGSNFTLKIRSTKLEDSAMYFCASSAAESQPQHFGDGTRLSIL.